This T cell receptor beta chain was sequenced during a study of immune evolution from preneoplasia to lung adenocarcinoma. This clone was detected a few times. With V trimmed by 1 base and J by 5 bases, 7 bases remained unmatched. This CDR3 is built from 15 residues. Germline V gene data show CDR1 as SGHTS and CDR2 as YDEGEE. Profiling relied on immunoSEQ multiplex PCR, and the TCRdb table lists in-frame clones only, not all of them. Found here are 15,000 to 20,000 clones, 86% of them singletons; the top ten hold about 2.5%. The rearrangement joins TRBV5-8 to TRBJ2-5, with 8 nucleotides matching TRBD2. This clonotype originated in a person aged 70 to 80 with invasive lung adenocarcinoma. Specimen: FFPE invasive lung adenocarcinoma tissue. For the CDR3, the DNA is TGTGCCAGCAGCTTGCTAACTAGCGGCGGGGAGACCCAGTACTTC. It specifies CASSLLTSGGETQYF.